Below, 26 T cell receptor beta chains from the same sample are listed, as sequenced in a study of blood T cell repertoires in COVID-19. Libraries were prepared by immunoSEQ multiplex PCR; TCRdb keeps only in-frame clonotypes and omits some of them. The profile shows about 150,000 clones, 80% to 85% of them singletons. The sample was peripheral blood. Every receptor here comes from a woman in her sixties or seventies with acute or convalescent COVID-19.

CDR3 amino acids: CASKEGRARGLSGNTIYF. The CDR3, as DNA: TGTGCCAGCAAGGAGGGGAGGGCCAGGGGCCTCTCTGGAAACACCATATATTTT. The chain recombines TRBV21-1 with TRBJ1-3. TRBV21-1 is assigned pseudogene status. The CDR3 is made up of 18 amino acids.

The genes are TRBV2 and TRBJ2-7; 9 nucleotides line up with TRBD1. Per germline, CDR1 SNHLY and CDR2 FYNNEI. The V and J ends lost 5 bases and 0 bases, in that order; junction bases with no gene match: 8. This CDR3 has 16 amino acids. The CDR3 reads CASSTPGQGLSYEQYF. CDR3 DNA sequence: TGTGCCAGCAGTACACCAGGACAGGGGCTCTCCTACGAGCAGTACTTC.

The chain has TRBV18 and TRBJ1-5; D remains ambiguous. Germline CDR1 is KGHSH and CDR2 is LQKENI. The V end lost 0 bases, the J end lost 6 bases, and 9 bases lay between the germline ends. The CDR3 has 14 amino acids. CDR3 protein: CASSPPGSGQPQHF. CDR3 nucleotides: TGTGCCAGCTCACCACCCGGGAGTGGTCAGCCCCAGCATTTT.

The CDR3 sequence: CASSLERSTQYF. CDR3 nucleotides: TGTGCCAGCAGTTTGGAGCGATCTACGCAGTATTTT. This chain joins TRBV28 and TRBJ2-3; D gene uncertain. V was trimmed by 3 bases and J by 8 bases, leaving 9 bases between them. CDR3 length: 12 residues. CDR1 and CDR2 from the germline V gene are MDHEN and SYDVKM.

This clone was seen a handful of times. The CDR3 loop is CAWSVLRGQGDLGYTF. CDR3 in DNA: TGTGCCTGGAGTGTACTACGGGGGCAGGGGGACCTAGGCTACACCTTC. The rearrangement uses TRBV30 and TRBJ1-2; 7 bases line up with TRBD1. There are 16 residues in the CDR3. Germline V gives CDR1 GTSNPN, CDR2 SVGIG (reference sequence). V lost 0 bases, J lost 8 bases, and 15 bases stayed unmatched.

The rearrangement uses TRBV4-2 and TRBJ2-2; the D is unclear. The CDR3 loop spans 16 amino acids. V shed 0 bases and J shed 0 bases, with 8 bases lying between them. Germline CDR1 and CDR2: LGHNA and YNFKEQ. The DNA for the CDR3 is TGTGCCAGCAGCCAAGAGAGTTTCTCGAACACCGGGGAGCTGTTTTTT. This codes for CASSQESFSNTGELFF.

V gene TRBV4-2 combines with J gene TRBJ2-5; TRBD2 aligns across 8 bases. The length of the CDR3 is 16 residues. Germline V gene data show CDR1 as LGHNA and CDR2 as YNFKEQ. V lost 4 bases and J lost 2; bases outside the gene matches: 9. The CDR3: CASSPRLAGSQETQYF. The CDR3 DNA reads TGTGCCAGCAGCCCCCGTCTAGCGGGTTCACAAGAGACCCAGTACTTC.

The chain carries TRBV9 and TRBJ1-5; 8 bases match TRBD1. The germline V gene has CDR1 SGDLS and CDR2 YYNGEE. CDR3 length: 13 residues. The V segment lost 3 bases and the J segment 7 bases; nucleotides outside the gene matches: 3. CDR3 DNA: TGTGCCAGCAGCGCCGACAGGGGACAGCCCCAGCATTTT. Residues: CASSADRGQPQHF.

In this sample, this clone turned up a few times. The same CDR3 can be traced to other DNA sequences in this sample. The rearrangement uses TRBV7-2 and TRBJ2-2; D uncertain. The V gene's germline CDR1 is SGHTA and CDR2 FQGNSA. The V end lost 0 bases, the J end lost 5 bases, and 4 bases lay between the germline ends. The CDR3 runs 13 residues. The CDR3 DNA follows: TGTGCCAGCAGCTTAGCTCTGACCGGGGAGCTGTTTTTT. It is translated as CASSLALTGELFF.

V and J are TRBV4-3 and TRBJ2-1, with 13 bases that match TRBD2. The CDR3 has 19 residues. With 4 bases clipped from V and 3 bases from J, the junction kept 12 bases outside the gene matches. Germline V gene data show CDR1 as LGHNA and CDR2 as YSLEER. The CDR3 region is CASSPLVGTSGALYNEQFF. The CDR3 nucleotides are TGCGCCAGCAGCCCCTTGGTGGGGACTAGCGGGGCCCTCTACAATGAGCAGTTCTTC.

The chain is built from TRBV7-2 and TRBJ2-7; TRBD1 matches at 8 bases. The CDR3 length is 14 residues. CDR1 is SGHTA and CDR2 is FQGNSA in the germline V gene. V gave up 5 bases and J gave up 7 bases; unmatched junction bases: 10. CDR3 in DNA: TGTGCCAGCAGCCCCGACAGGGGCCCTGGGGAGCAGTACTTC. This gives the protein CASSPDRGPGEQYF.

The gene calls are TRBV5-1 and TRBJ1-1, with D possibly matching TRBD1 (5 bases). Trimming pared 3 bases from V and 4 bases from J, leaving 16 bases between. CDR1 SGHRS and CDR2 YFSETQ come from the germline V gene. CDR3 length: 15 amino acids. Written as DNA, the CDR3 is TGCGCCAGCAGCTGGGGAGGGGCGGGTGGCACTGAAGCTTTCTTT. Amino acids: CASSWGGAGGTEAFF.

The J gene is TRBJ1-2, the V gene TRBV6-5; 8 bases are shared with TRBD1. Germline values: CDR1 MNHEY, CDR2 SVGAGI. The junction had 5 bases not matched to a gene; V was cut back by 5 bases and J by 3 bases. This CDR3 region has 14 residues. The CDR3 region is CASSRGTGDYGYTF. CDR3 in DNA: TGTGCCAGCAGTCGCGGGACAGGCGACTATGGCTACACCTTC.

V is TRBV14 and J is TRBJ2-1, with 8 bases matching TRBD2. Per the germline V gene, CDR1 is SGHDN and CDR2 is FVKESK. V was pared by 2 bases and J by 7 bases, with 10 bases of the junction left unmatched. CDR3 length: 16 amino acids. The CDR3 here is CASSQLGGGTNNEQFF. CDR3 in DNA: TGTGCCAGCAGCCAATTAGGCGGGGGGACAAATAATGAGCAGTTCTTC.

The chain combines TRBV11-2 with TRBJ1-2; 8 bases line up with TRBD1. The germline CDR1 and CDR2 sequences are SGHAT and FQNNGV. CDR3 length: 15 residues. V lost 4 bases to trimming and J lost 5 bases; unmatched junction nucleotides: 9. In DNA, the CDR3 is TGTGCCAGCAGCTATTCCCAGGGGGCGGGGTATGGCTACACCTTC. Its translation: CASSYSQGAGYGYTF.

The chain recombines TRBV6-2 or TRBV6-3 with TRBJ1-5, with 8 nucleotides matching TRBD1. CDR3 size: 15 residues. Trimming cost V 2 bases and J 7 bases; bases outside gene matches: 7. Germline CDR1 and CDR2: MNHEY and SVGEGT. The CDR3 bases are TGTGCCAGCAGTTACACCGACAGGGGACGACAGCCCCAGCATTTT. Protein sequence: CASSYTDRGRQPQHF.

The chain uses TRBV19 and TRBJ2-4, with 9 positions matching TRBD1. Unmatched junction bases numbered 6, after V lost 5 bases and J lost 4 bases. The CDR3 extends over 15 amino acids. Germline loops: CDR1 LNHDA, CDR2 SQIVND (reference sequence). CDR3 nucleotide sequence: TGTGCCAGTAGTCCTGTGACAGGGGGGAAAAACATTCAGTACTTC. Translated, it gives CASSPVTGGKNIQYF.

This rearrangement joins TRBV6-2 or TRBV6-3 to TRBJ2-3; D might be TRBD2 (6 bases). Between the trimmed V and J ends, which lost 6 bases and 3 bases, there was a span of 19 bases. Looked up from germline, CDR1 is MNHEY and CDR2 is SVGEGT. The CDR3 loop spans 16 amino acids. The CDR3: CASSKVRRVHTDTQYF. The CDR3 DNA follows: TGTGCCAGCAGCAAAGTCAGGAGGGTACATACAGATACGCAGTATTTT.

This chain connects TRBV6-5 to TRBJ1-1, with D perhaps matching TRBD1 (6 bases). Germline V gives CDR1 MNHEY, CDR2 SVGAGI. Trimming pared 6 bases from V and 4 bases from J, leaving 15 bases between. CDR3 length: 14 amino acids. The CDR3 region is CASRPQGSSTEAFF. The CDR3 DNA sequence: TGTGCCAGCAGACCACAGGGAAGTAGCACTGAAGCTTTCTTT.

This chain links TRBV14 with TRBJ2-3; D call uncertain. Trimming removed 0 bases at V and 5 bases at J, with 6 bases between. Germline V CDR1 and CDR2: SGHDN, FVKESK. The CDR3 loop spans 13 amino acids. The CDR3 DNA reads as TGTGCCAGCAGCCAAGACGGCGGAGATACGCAGTATTTT. Amino acids: CASSQDGGDTQYF. The full variable domain, its missing parts supplied by reference TRBV14 and TRBJ2-3, is EAGVTQFPSHSVIEKGQTVTLRCDPISGHDNLYWYRRVMGKEIKFLLHFVKESKQDESGMPNNRFLAERTGGTYSTLKVQPAELEDSGVYFCASSQDGGDTQYFGPGTRLTVL.

The chain links TRBV28 to TRBJ1-2; D is unclear. Per the germline V gene, CDR1 is MDHEN and CDR2 is SYDVKM. CDR3 size: 15 residues. The ends were cut back, 1 base at V and 0 bases at J, with 9 bases in the middle. CDR3 protein: CASSLSQVSNYGYTF. The CDR3, as DNA: TGTGCCAGCAGTTTATCTCAGGTTTCTAACTATGGCTACACCTTC.

This clone has only one observation. The chain employs TRBV19 and TRBJ1-1; TRBD1 agrees at 9 bases. Trimming removed 8 bases from V and 0 bases from J; junction bases left unmatched: 13. The CDR3 covers 17 residues. From germline, CDR1 is LNHDA and CDR2 SQIVND (reference sequence). DNA of the CDR3: TGTGCCAGTGCCCCCGGGACAGGGAAGCTAGTGAACACTGAAGCTTTCTTT. Translated: CASAPGTGKLVNTEAFF.

Here the CDR3 DNA reads TGTGCCAGCAGCCCAGAAGGCAGGGTGGGCGAAAAACTGTTTTTT. Protein: CASSPEGRVGEKLFF. The rearrangement joins TRBV7-8 to TRBJ1-4, with a weak D call TRBD1 (5 bases). V lost 5 bases and J lost 8, with 18 bases in between. This CDR3 is 15 amino acids long. The germline V gene encodes CDR1 SGHVS and CDR2 FQNEAQ.

V and J are TRBV7-6 and TRBJ1-4; no definite D call. The CDR3 sequence is 14 residues long. Trimming shortened V by 4 bases and J by 2 bases, and 8 bases separated the two germline ends. Germline values: CDR1 SGHVS, CDR2 FNYEAQ. The CDR3 sequence: CASSSHSTNEKLFF. As DNA, the CDR3 is TGTGCCAGCAGCTCCCACTCTACTAATGAAAAACTGTTTTTT.

Only one count was recorded for this clone. This chain links TRBV5-5 with TRBJ1-5, with D uncertain. The V and J ends lost 0 bases and 6 bases respectively, with 16 bases between them. This CDR3 is 16 amino acids long. CDR1 and CDR2 from the germline V gene are SGHKS and YYEKEE (reference sequence). The CDR3: CASSLVVSPTSQPQHF. In nucleotides, the CDR3 is TGTGCCAGCAGCTTGGTGGTAAGTCCTACTAGTCAGCCCCAGCATTTT.

The chain is built from TRBV2 and TRBJ2-2, with D tentatively TRBD2 (6 bases). Germline V gene data show CDR1 as SNHLY and CDR2 as FYNNEI. V lost 6 bases, J lost 3 bases, and 11 bases lay in between. The CDR3 covers 14 residues. The CDR3 DNA reads as TGTGCCAGCAGAACCGGGAGCTACACCGGGGAGCTGTTTTTT. It codes for CASRTGSYTGELFF. The entire variable domain, with the rest obtained from reference TRBV2 and TRBJ2-2, is as follows: EPEVTQTPSHQVTQMGQEVILRCVPISNHLYFYWYRQILGQKVEFLVSFYNNEISEKSEIFDDQFSVERPDGSNFTLKIRSTKLEDSAMYFCASRTGSYTGELFFGEGSRLTVL.